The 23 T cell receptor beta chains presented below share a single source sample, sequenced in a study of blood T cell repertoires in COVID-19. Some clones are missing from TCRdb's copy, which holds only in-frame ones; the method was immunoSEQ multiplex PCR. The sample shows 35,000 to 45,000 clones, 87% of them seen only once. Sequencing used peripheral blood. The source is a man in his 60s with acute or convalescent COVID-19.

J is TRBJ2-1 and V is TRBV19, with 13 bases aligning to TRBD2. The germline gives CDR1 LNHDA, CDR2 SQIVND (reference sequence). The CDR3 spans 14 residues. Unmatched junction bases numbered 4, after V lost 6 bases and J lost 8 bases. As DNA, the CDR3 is TGTGCCAGTAGCCCGGGACTAGCGGGATATGAGCAGTTCTTC. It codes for CASSPGLAGYEQFF.

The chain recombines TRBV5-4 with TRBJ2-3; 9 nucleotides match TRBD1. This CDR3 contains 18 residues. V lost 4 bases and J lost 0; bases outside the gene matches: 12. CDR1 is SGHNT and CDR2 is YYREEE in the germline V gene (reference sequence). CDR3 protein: CASSIIGTGGSSTDTQYF. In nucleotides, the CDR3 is TGTGCCAGCAGCATCATCGGTACAGGGGGCTCTAGCACAGATACGCAGTATTTT.

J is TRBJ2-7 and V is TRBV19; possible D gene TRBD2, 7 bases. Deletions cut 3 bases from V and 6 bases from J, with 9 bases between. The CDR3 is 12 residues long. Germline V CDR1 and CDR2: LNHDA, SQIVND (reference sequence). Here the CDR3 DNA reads TGTGCCAGTAGTATGAGGGGGGGCGAGCAGTACTTC. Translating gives CASSMRGGEQYF.

DNA for the CDR3: TGTGCCAGCAGCTACAGACAGAACCCTTTGGGGGGAAACACCATATATTTT. Encoded protein: CASSYRQNPLGGNTIYF. The gene calls are TRBV7-6 and TRBJ1-3; a possible D gene is TRBD1 (5 bases). V shed 4 bases and J shed 4 bases, with 20 bases lying between them. This CDR3 contains 17 residues. Per germline, CDR1 SGHVS and CDR2 FNYEAQ.

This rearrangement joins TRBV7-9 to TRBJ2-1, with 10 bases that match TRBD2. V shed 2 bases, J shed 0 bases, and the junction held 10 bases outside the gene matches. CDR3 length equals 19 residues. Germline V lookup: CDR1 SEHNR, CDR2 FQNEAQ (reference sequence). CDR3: CASSLLAGALVGSYNEQFF. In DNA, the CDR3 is TGTGCCAGCAGCTTACTAGCGGGAGCCCTTGTTGGCTCCTACAATGAGCAGTTCTTC.

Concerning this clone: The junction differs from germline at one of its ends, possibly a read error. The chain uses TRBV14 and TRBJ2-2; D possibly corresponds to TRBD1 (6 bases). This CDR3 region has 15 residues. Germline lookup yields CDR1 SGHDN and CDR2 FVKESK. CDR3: CASRQGTTNTGELFF. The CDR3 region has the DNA TGTGCCAGCAGACAAGGGACAACGAACACCGGGGAGCTGTTTTTT.

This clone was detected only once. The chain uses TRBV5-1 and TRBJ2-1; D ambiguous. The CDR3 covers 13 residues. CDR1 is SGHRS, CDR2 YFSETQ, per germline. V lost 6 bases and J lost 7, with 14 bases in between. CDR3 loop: CASTPPGGNEQFF. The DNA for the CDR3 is TGCGCCAGCACCCCCCCGGGTGGGAATGAGCAGTTCTTC.

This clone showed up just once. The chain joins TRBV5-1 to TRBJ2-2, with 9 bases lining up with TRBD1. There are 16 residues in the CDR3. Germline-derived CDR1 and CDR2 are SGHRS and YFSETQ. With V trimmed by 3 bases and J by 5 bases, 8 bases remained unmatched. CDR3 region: CASSWTGQGKTGELFF. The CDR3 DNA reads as TGCGCCAGCAGCTGGACCGGACAGGGGAAGACCGGGGAGCTGTTTTTT. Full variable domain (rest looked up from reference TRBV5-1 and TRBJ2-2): KAGVTQTPRYLIKTRGQQVTLSCSPISGHRSVSWYQQTPGQGLQFLFEYFSETQRNKGNFPGRFSGRQFSNSRSEMNVSTLELGDSALYLCASSWTGQGKTGELFFGEGSRLTVL.

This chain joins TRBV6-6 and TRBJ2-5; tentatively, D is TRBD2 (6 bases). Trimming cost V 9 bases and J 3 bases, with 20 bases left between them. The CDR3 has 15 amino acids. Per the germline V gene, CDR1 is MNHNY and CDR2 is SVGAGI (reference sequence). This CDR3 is CASLVSGTPKETQYF. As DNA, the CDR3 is TGTGCCAGTCTTGTTAGCGGAACCCCAAAAGAGACCCAGTACTTC.

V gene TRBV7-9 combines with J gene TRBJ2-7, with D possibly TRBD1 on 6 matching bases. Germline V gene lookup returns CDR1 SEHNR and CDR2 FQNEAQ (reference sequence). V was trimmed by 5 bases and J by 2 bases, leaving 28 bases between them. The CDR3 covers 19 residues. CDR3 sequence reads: CASSPGTFGVTVGTYEQYF. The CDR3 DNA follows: TGTGCCAGCAGCCCCGGGACATTTGGAGTCACCGTGGGGACCTACGAGCAGTACTTC.

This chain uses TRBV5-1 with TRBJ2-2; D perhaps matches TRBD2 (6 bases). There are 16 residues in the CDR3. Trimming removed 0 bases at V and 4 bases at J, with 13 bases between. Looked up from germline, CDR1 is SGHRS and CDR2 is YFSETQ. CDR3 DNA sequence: TGCGCCAGCAGCTTGGCCCTCGGAGGGATCACCGGGGAGCTGTTTTTT. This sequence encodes CASSLALGGITGELFF.

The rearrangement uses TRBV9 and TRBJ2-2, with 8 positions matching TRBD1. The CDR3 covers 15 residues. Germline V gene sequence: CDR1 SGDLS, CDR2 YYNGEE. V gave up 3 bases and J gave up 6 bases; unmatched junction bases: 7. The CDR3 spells CASSEYRGVPGELFF. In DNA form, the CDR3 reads TGTGCCAGCAGCGAGTACAGGGGGGTCCCCGGGGAGCTGTTTTTT.

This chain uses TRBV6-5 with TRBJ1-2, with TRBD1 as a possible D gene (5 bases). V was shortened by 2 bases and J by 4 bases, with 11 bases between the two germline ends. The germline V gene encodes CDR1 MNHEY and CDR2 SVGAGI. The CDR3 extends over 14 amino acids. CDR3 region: CASSYGREGYGYTF. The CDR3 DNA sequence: TGTGCCAGCAGTTACGGCAGGGAAGGCTATGGCTACACCTTC.

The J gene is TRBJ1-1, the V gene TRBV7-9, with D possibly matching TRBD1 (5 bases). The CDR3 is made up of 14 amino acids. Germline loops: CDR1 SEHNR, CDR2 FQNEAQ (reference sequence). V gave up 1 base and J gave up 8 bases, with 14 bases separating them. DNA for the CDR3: TGTGCCAGCAGCTTAGACTTTGGGGCTTCCGAAGCTTTCTTT. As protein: CASSLDFGASEAFF.

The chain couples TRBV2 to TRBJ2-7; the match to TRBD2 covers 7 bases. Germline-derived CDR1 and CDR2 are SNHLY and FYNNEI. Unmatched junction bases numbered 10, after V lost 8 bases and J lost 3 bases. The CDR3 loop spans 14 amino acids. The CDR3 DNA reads TGTGCCAGCGAAGAGCGGGAAACATTCTACGAGCAGTACTTC. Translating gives CASEERETFYEQYF.

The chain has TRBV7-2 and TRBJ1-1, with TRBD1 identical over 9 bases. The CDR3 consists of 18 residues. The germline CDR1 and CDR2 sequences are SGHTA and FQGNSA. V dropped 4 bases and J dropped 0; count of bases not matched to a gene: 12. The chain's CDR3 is CASSSNPPGQGLNTEAFF. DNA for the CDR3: TGTGCCAGCAGCTCGAATCCACCGGGACAGGGATTGAACACTGAAGCTTTCTTT. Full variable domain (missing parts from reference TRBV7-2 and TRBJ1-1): GAGVSQSPSNKVTEKGKDVELRCDPISGHTALYWYRQSLGQGLEFLIYFQGNSAPDKSGLPSDRFSAERTGGSVSTLTIQRTQQEDSAVYLCASSSNPPGQGLNTEAFFGQGTRLTVV.

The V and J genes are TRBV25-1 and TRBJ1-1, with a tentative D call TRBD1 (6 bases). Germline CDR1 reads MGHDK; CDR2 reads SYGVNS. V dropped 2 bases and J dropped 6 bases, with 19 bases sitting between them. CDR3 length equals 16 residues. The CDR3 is CASSETPGRGLPEAFF. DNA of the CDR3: TGTGCCAGCAGTGAAACCCCTGGCAGGGGTTTACCTGAAGCTTTCTTT.

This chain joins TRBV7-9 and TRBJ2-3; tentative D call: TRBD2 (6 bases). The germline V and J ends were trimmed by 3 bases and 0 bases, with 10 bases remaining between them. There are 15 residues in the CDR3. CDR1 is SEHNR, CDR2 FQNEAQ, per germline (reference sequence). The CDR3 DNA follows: TGTGCCAGCAGCTTTCGGGGGACTAGCACAGATACGCAGTATTTT. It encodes CASSFRGTSTDTQYF.

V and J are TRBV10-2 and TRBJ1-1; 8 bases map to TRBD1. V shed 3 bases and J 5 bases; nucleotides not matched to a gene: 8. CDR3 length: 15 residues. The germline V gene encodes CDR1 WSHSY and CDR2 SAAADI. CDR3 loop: CASSEGGRGRTEAFF. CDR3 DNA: TGCGCCAGCAGTGAAGGCGGCAGGGGGCGAACTGAAGCTTTCTTT.

The DNA of the CDR3 is TGTGCCAGCAGGGGGACAGGGGCGGGGGGCTACACCTTC. It is translated as CASRGTGAGGYTF. The rearrangement uses TRBV12-3 or TRBV12-4 and TRBJ1-2, with 10 bases identical to TRBD1. CDR3 size: 13 residues. V shed 6 bases, J shed 8 bases, and the junction held 6 bases outside the gene matches.

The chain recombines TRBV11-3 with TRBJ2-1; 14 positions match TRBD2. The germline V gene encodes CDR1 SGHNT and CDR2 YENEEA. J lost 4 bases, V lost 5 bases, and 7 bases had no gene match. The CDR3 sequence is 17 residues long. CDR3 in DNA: TGTGCCAGCAGCCCCCGACTAGCGGGAGGGCTATACAATGAGCAGTTCTTC. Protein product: CASSPRLAGGLYNEQFF.

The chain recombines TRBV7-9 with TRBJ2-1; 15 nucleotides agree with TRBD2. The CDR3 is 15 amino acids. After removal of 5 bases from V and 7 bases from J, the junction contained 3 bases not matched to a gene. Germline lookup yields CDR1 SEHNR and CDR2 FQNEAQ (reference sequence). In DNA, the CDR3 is TGTGCCAGCAGCATCGGGACTAGCGGGAGGAATGAGCAGTTCTTC. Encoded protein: CASSIGTSGRNEQFF.

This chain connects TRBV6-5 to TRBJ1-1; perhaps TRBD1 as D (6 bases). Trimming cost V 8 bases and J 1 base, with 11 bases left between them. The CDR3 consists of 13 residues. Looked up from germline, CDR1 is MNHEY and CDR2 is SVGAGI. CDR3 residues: CASGQRSNTEAFF. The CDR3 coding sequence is TGTGCCAGCGGACAGCGCTCGAACACTGAAGCTTTCTTT.